This passage covers 15 T cell receptor beta chains from one sample sequenced in a study of blood T cell repertoires in COVID-19. The data were produced by immunoSEQ multiplex PCR, yet TCRdb's version contains in-frame clones alone and is incomplete. The sample has approximately 300,000 clones; roughly 90% are singletons. The sample comprised peripheral blood. These receptors were collected from a young man with acute or convalescent COVID-19.

V is TRBV3-1 (or the pseudogene TRBV3-2) and J is TRBJ2-3; perhaps TRBD2 as D (6 bases). The germline gives CDR1 LGHDT, CDR2 YNNKEL (reference sequence). The length of the CDR3 is 13 residues. The germline V and J ends were trimmed by 8 bases and 5 bases, with 14 bases remaining between them. The CDR3 loop is CASGGFLGDTQYF. In nucleotides, the CDR3 is TGTGCCAGCGGGGGGTTCCTGGGAGATACGCAGTATTTT.

The CDR3 spells CAWSVRWGGLYEQYF. In DNA form, the CDR3 reads TGTGCCTGGAGTGTTAGGTGGGGGGGGCTATACGAGCAGTACTTC. The chain employs TRBV30 and TRBJ2-7; D is perhaps TRBD2 (7 bases). V lost 0 bases to trimming and J lost 4 bases, with 16 bases between them. Germline-derived CDR1 and CDR2 are GTSNPN and SVGIG (reference sequence). The CDR3 is 15 amino acids.

CDR3 in amino acids: CASSSFGDRPLEQYF. CDR3 DNA sequence: TGTGCCAGCAGCTCTTTCGGAGACAGGCCGCTCGAGCAGTACTTC. This chain joins TRBV7-9 and TRBJ2-7; D is perhaps TRBD1 (6 bases). The germline V gene has CDR1 SEHNR and CDR2 FQNEAQ (reference sequence). This CDR3 has 15 amino acids. Deletions cut 4 bases from V and 6 bases from J, with 19 bases between.

The genes are TRBV5-6 and TRBJ2-1; TRBD2 matches 10 bases. V shed 3 bases and J 0 bases; nucleotides not matched to a gene: 6. Per the germline V gene, CDR1 is SGHDT and CDR2 is YYEEEE. The CDR3 extends over 17 amino acids. The CDR3 spells CASSWTLAGSSYNEQFF. DNA of the CDR3: TGTGCCAGCAGCTGGACACTAGCGGGGAGCTCCTACAATGAGCAGTTCTTC.

This sequence joins TRBV6-5 and TRBJ1-1; TRBD1 matches 8 bases. CDR3 length equals 13 residues. Trimming at V came to 8 bases and at J to 5 bases, leaving 7 bases not matched to a gene. Germline V gives CDR1 MNHEY, CDR2 SVGAGI. DNA of the CDR3: TGTGCCAGCGTAGGGACAGGAAAAACTGAAGCTTTCTTT. This encodes CASVGTGKTEAFF.

This clone was found once. The chain employs TRBV30 and TRBJ2-6; TRBD2 matches at 8 bases. The CDR3 spans 13 residues. The V and J ends lost 5 bases and 6 bases, in that order; junction bases with no gene match: 3. CDR1 GTSNPN and CDR2 SVGIG come from the germline V gene (reference sequence). CDR3 nucleotides: TGTGCCTGGGCGGGAGGAGTGGCCAACGTCCTGACTTTC. This gives the protein CAWAGGVANVLTF. Drawing the rest from reference TRBV30 and TRBJ2-6, the complete variable domain is SQTIHQWPATLVQPVGSPLSLECTVEGTSNPNLYWYRQAAGRGLQLLFYSVGIGQISSEVPQNLSASRPQDRQFILSSKKLLLSDSGFYLCAWAGGVANVLTFGAGSRLTVL.

The chain carries TRBV18 and TRBJ2-7, with TRBD2 identical over 7 bases. The CDR3 totals 13 residues. Unmatched junction bases numbered 5, after V lost 3 bases and J lost 6 bases. CDR1 is KGHSH and CDR2 is LQKENI in the germline V gene. CDR3 sequence reads: CASSPSRTSEQYF. The CDR3 DNA is TGTGCCAGCTCACCCTCTCGGACTAGCGAGCAGTACTTC.

The V call is TRBV5-5, the J call TRBJ1-1; D gene ambiguous. The CDR3 contains 13 residues. Germline V CDR1 and CDR2: SGHKS, YYEKEE (reference sequence). Trimming cost V 2 bases and J 8 bases, with 13 bases left between them. The CDR3 nucleotides are TGTGCCAGCAGCTTCTGGCCAGGTGGAGAAGCTTTCTTT. Translation gives CASSFWPGGEAFF.

The chain joins TRBV19 to TRBJ1-1; 9 bases map to TRBD1. The V gene end was trimmed by 5 bases and the J gene end by 6 bases; junction bases not matched to a gene: 10. The CDR3 length is 15 residues. Germline loops: CDR1 LNHDA, CDR2 SQIVND (reference sequence). The CDR3 nucleotides are TGTGCCAGTAGTCTGCAGCCGGGACAGGGCTCTGAAGCTTTCTTT. It codes for CASSLQPGQGSEAFF.

The chain recombines TRBV19 with TRBJ1-1; 7 positions match TRBD1. The junction had 16 bases not matched to a gene; V was cut back by 5 bases and J by 1 base. The CDR3 loop spans 18 amino acids. The germline CDR1 and CDR2 sequences are LNHDA and SQIVND (reference sequence). CDR3: CASSDGPYYRGPNTEAFF. CDR3 DNA sequence: TGTGCCAGTAGTGATGGCCCCTACTACAGGGGCCCGAACACTGAAGCTTTCTTT.

The V and J genes are TRBV10-1 and TRBJ2-3, with TRBD2 identical over 8 bases. Germline CDR1 reads WNHNN; CDR2 reads SYGVQD (reference sequence). V lost 0 bases and J lost 0; bases outside the gene matches: 2. The CDR3 runs 16 residues. CDR3 in DNA: TGCGCCAGCAGTGAGTCGACTAGCGCGAGCACAGATACGCAGTATTTT. Its translation is CASSESTSASTDTQYF.

The rearrangement uses TRBV5-4 and TRBJ2-1; TRBD2 might be the D (5 bases). Per the germline V gene, CDR1 is SGHNT and CDR2 is YYREEE (reference sequence). V was pared by 4 bases and J by 1 base, with 18 bases between. The CDR3 loop spans 17 amino acids. DNA of the CDR3: TGTGCCAGCAGCCAAATCGAGGGTAGAGGGTCCTACAATGAGCAGTTCTTC. This translates into CASSQIEGRGSYNEQFF.

J is TRBJ1-5 and V is TRBV5-6, with 10 bases lining up with TRBD1. Germline V gives CDR1 SGHDT, CDR2 YYEEEE. Trimming removed 4 bases from V and 0 bases from J; junction bases left unmatched: 4. The CDR3 is made up of 16 amino acids. The CDR3 DNA reads TGTGCCAGCAGCGGACAGGGGGATAATAGCAATCAGCCCCAGCATTTT. Translation: CASSGQGDNSNQPQHF.

This chain joins TRBV27 and TRBJ1-4, with 10 bases aligning to TRBD1. Germline-derived CDR1 and CDR2 are MNHEY and SMNVEV (reference sequence). The J segment lost 13 bases and the V segment lost 3 bases, leaving 20 bases of the junction unmatched. The CDR3 extends over 18 amino acids. The DNA of the CDR3 is TGTGCCAGCAGTTTTGGATGGACAGACAGGGGGCGTAGAGTTCGACTGTTTTTT. Amino acid sequence: CASSFGWTDRGRRVRLFF.

This clone was observed a single time. This chain connects TRBV30 to TRBJ1-5; tentative D call: TRBD1 (6 bases). V lost 3 bases to trimming and J lost 4 bases, with 13 bases between them. CDR1 GTSNPN and CDR2 SVGIG come from the germline V gene (reference sequence). The CDR3 length is 14 residues. The CDR3 reads CAWRRARGNQPQHF. DNA for the CDR3: TGTGCCTGGAGACGGGCCAGGGGTAATCAGCCCCAGCATTTT.